This TCR beta chain was captured by sequencing in a study of T cell repertoires in cytomegalovirus infection. Study-level background: Both a matching HLA type and CMV infection were indicated by public TCR beta signatures. The study, taken as a whole, reports: Based on cumulative public TCR beta family frequency, carriers of CMV plus the relevant HLA were identified. Clonotypes of TCR beta that were HLA-C-restricted and CMV-specific dominated the ex vivo response.

TCRdb ran MiXCR on the reads and lists one entry per CDR3 protein. The sample includes roughly 600,000 distinct CDR3 sequences, 24% of them seen just once. V was pared by 5 bases and J by 3 bases, with 11 bases between. Looked up from germline, CDR1 is SGHTA and CDR2 is FQGNSA. This CDR3 is 14 amino acids long. This clonotype came up many times. Its antigen is currently unknown. The sequenced sample was CD8+ T cells from PBMCs. The chain is built from TRBV7-2 and TRBJ1-5; tentatively, D is TRBD1 (5 bases). The clonotype originates from a human donor in good health (CMV status not recorded). Some clones in this sample may be carry-over from other donors' samples. The CDR3 nucleotides are TGTGCCAGCAGCGACGGGGGAGTCAATCAGCCCCAGCATTTT. Its protein is CASSDGGVNQPQHF.